The 14 T cell receptor beta chains below all came from one sample that was sequenced in a study of T cell repertoires in cytomegalovirus infection (dated by TCRdb to between 2018 and 2020). These receptors have no identified antigens. Sequencer: Illumina HiSeq 1500. TCRdb passed the public sequencing reads through fastp at Q25 and MiXCR, retaining productive beta sequences. Duplicate CDR3 protein sequences are folded into a single record with the most common DNA and genes. Present in this sample are 51,000 or so distinct CDR3 sequences, about 20% of which were seen just once. The top ten clones comprise about four fifths of the sample. The treatment or condition label for this specimen denotes: in vitro stimulation with specific CMV peptide epitopes to enrich CMV-specific T cells. The starting material was CD8+ T cells from cultured PBMCs, obtained from culture after CMV antigen stimulation. Receptors originate from a human donor in good health (CMV status not recorded). Some clones in this sample may be carry-over from other donors' samples.

This clonotype was found a few times. The V and J genes are TRBV5-5 and TRBJ2-1; D call uncertain. Deletions cut 0 bases from V and 0 bases from J, with 4 bases between. In germline, CDR1 is SGHKS, CDR2 YYEKEE (reference sequence). CDR3 length: 14 amino acids. The CDR3 DNA sequence: TGTGCCAGCAGCTTGGAACTCTCCTACAATGAGCAGTTCTTC. It is translated as CASSLELSYNEQFF.

The chain is built from TRBV7-4 and TRBJ1-1; D is unresolved. The CDR3 contains 14 residues. CDR1 is SGHVT and CDR2 is SQSDAQ in the germline V gene. The V end was cut by 3 bases, the J end by 9 bases, with 17 bases between. The chain's CDR3 is CASSFPSAPFQAFF. CDR3 DNA sequence: TGTGCCAGCAGCTTCCCCAGCGCTCCCTTCCAAGCTTTCTTT.

The sample holds a few counts of this clonotype. The rearrangement joins TRBV6-5 to TRBJ1-5; D remains ambiguous. Germline V lookup: CDR1 MNHEY, CDR2 SVGAGI. Trimming removed 8 bases at V and 0 bases at J, with 14 bases between. This CDR3 contains 15 residues. The CDR3 DNA reads TGTGCCAGCCGTACTACACATGATAGCAATCAGCCCCAGCATTTT. It yields the protein CASRTTHDSNQPQHF.

This clonotype was picked up a small number of times. The V gene is TRBV27, the J gene TRBJ2-1, with no clear D. V was pared by 8 bases and J by 4 bases, with 6 bases between. The CDR3 runs to 11 residues. Germline CDR1 is MNHEY and CDR2 is SMNVEV (reference sequence). This CDR3 reads CASVGYNEQFF. In DNA, the CDR3 is TGTGCCAGCGTGGGTTACAATGAGCAGTTCTTC.

This rearrangement joins TRBV7-6 to TRBJ2-7, with D unclear. CDR1 SGHVS and CDR2 FNYEAQ come from the germline V gene. The CDR3 length is 12 residues. The ends were cut back, 3 bases at V and 7 bases at J, with 10 bases in the middle. CDR3 sequence (DNA): TGTGCCAGCAGCTTCTTATCGCGGGAGCAGTACTTC. It encodes CASSFLSREQYF.

This clonotype was counted many times. The chain uses TRBV27 and TRBJ1-5; D is undetermined. The length of the CDR3 is 13 residues. Germline CDR1 reads MNHEY; CDR2 reads SMNVEV (reference sequence). Trimming took 2 bases from V and 0 from J, leaving 2 bases between them. As DNA, the CDR3 is TGTGCCAGCAGTTTAGGTAGCAATCAGCCCCAGCATTTT. Protein: CASSLGSNQPQHF.

The rearrangement joins TRBV6-1 to TRBJ1-4, with a weak D call TRBD1 (5 bases). Germline CDR1 MNHNS, CDR2 SASEGT. The V gene lost 0 bases and the J gene lost 3 bases, with 17 bases spanning the gap. The CDR3 contains 18 residues. CDR3 residues: CASSEAPQGWGANEKLFF. The DNA of the CDR3 is TGTGCCAGCAGTGAAGCGCCCCAGGGATGGGGGGCTAATGAAAAACTGTTTTTT.

The chain joins TRBV6-1 to TRBJ2-5, with D perhaps TRBD2 (5 bases). V was clipped by 2 bases and J by 5 bases, with 15 bases between them. The CDR3 spans 15 residues. CDR1 and CDR2 from the germline V gene are MNHNS and SASEGT. CDR3 DNA: TGTGCCAGCAGTGAACTCGAGGGTTTAGGGGAGACCCAGTACTTC. It is translated as CASSELEGLGETQYF.

This clonotype was counted only a few times. For the CDR3, the DNA is TGTGCCAGCAGTGGACTGGGCTACAATGAGCAGTTCTTC. It translates to CASSGLGYNEQFF. The chain couples TRBV6-1 to TRBJ2-1; D call uncertain. The V gene lost 4 bases and the J gene lost 3 bases, with 7 bases spanning the gap. The germline V gene encodes CDR1 MNHNS and CDR2 SASEGT. The CDR3 totals 13 residues.

This clonotype was seen a handful of times. The chain couples TRBV5-5 to TRBJ2-7; TRBD1 matches 7 bases. CDR1 and CDR2 from the germline V gene are SGHKS and YYEKEE (reference sequence). CDR3 size: 17 residues. Trimming cost V 3 bases and J 5 bases; bases outside gene matches: 17. CDR3 sequence: CASSSPTGTVYIHEQYF. The CDR3 DNA follows: TGTGCCAGCAGCTCCCCGACTGGGACAGTTTATATCCACGAGCAGTACTTC.

This chain connects TRBV30 to TRBJ2-5, with D possibly matching TRBD1 (6 bases). The CDR3 is 12 residues long. V was pared by 7 bases and J by 3 bases, with 12 bases between. The germline CDR1 and CDR2 sequences are GTSNPN and SVGIG (reference sequence). CDR3 bases: TGTGCCTCCTCTGGACAGAAAGAGACCCAGTACTTC. It encodes CASSGQKETQYF.

The chain employs TRBV5-1 and TRBJ2-7, with a weak D call TRBD1 (5 bases). Trimming took 0 bases from V and 5 from J, leaving 9 bases between them. This CDR3 is 13 amino acids long. Germline V lookup: CDR1 SGHRS, CDR2 YFSETQ. CDR3 in DNA: TGCGCCAGCAGCTTGGACAGGAACAACGAGCAGTACTTC. Protein product: CASSLDRNNEQYF.

This clonotype has at least ten counts. This chain links TRBV11-1 with TRBJ2-7; D unclear. Trimming took 5 bases from V and 4 from J, leaving 15 bases between them. The germline V gene encodes CDR1 SGHAT and CDR2 FQDESV (reference sequence). This CDR3 is 14 amino acids long. CDR3 amino acids: CASSAWGNKYEQYF. The CDR3 coding sequence is TGTGCCAGCAGCGCATGGGGTAACAAGTACGAGCAGTACTTC.

This sequence joins TRBV10-2 and TRBJ1-3, with TRBD1 matching over 8 bases. The CDR3 spans 14 residues. Germline V lookup: CDR1 WSHSY, CDR2 SAAADI. The J segment lost 1 base and the V segment lost 6 bases, leaving 2 bases of the junction unmatched. The DNA of the CDR3 is TGCGCCAGCAGAACAGGGGGATCTGGAAACACCATATATTTT. Translation: CASRTGGSGNTIYF.